Below, 9 T cell receptor beta chains from the same sample are listed, as sequenced in a study of human CD8 memory T cell subsets. TPEX cells were exhausted-like CCR7+ PD-1+ TIGIT+ early memory CD8+ T cells. Libraries targeted TCR beta using 5' RACE with UMIs. TCRdb reworked the 5' RACE reads into one entry per CDR3 protein, no DNA. Its clone listing holds under 7,000 distinct CDR3 sequences. The sequenced sample consisted of CD8+ T cells from PBMCs. These receptors originate from a human donor in good health.

The gene calls are TRBV29-1 and TRBJ2-3; TCRdb calls TRBD2, which cannot be checked without DNA. Germline values: CDR1 SQVTM, CDR2 ANQGSEA. The CDR3 runs to 15 residues. CDR3 sequence: CSANGLAGGADTQYF.

Considering frequency, this clonotype is medium-sized (0.01 to 0.1%). The CDR3 sequence: CAIKDFQETQYF. V gene TRBV10-3 combines with J gene TRBJ2-5; checking the TCRdb D call of TRBD2 is not possible without DNA. The CDR3 has 12 residues. The germline V gene has CDR1 ENHRY and CDR2 SYGVKD.

V is TRBV19 and J is TRBJ2-7; with no DNA, the TCRdb D assignment of TRBD2 cannot be verified. The germline V gene encodes CDR1 LNHDA and CDR2 SQIVND (reference sequence). The CDR3 spans 15 residues. The chain's CDR3 is CASSIHGRVDYEQYF.

Judged by frequency, this clonotype is medium-sized. The chain recombines TRBV28 with TRBJ2-3; TCRdb names TRBD2, which stays unverified in the absence of DNA. The CDR3 is 14 amino acids. Germline V gives CDR1 MDHEN, CDR2 SYDVKM. This CDR3 is CASSQTSGIDTQYF. The full variable domain, rest sourced from reference TRBV28 and TRBJ2-3, is DVKVTQSSRYLVKRTGEKVFLECVQDMDHENMFWYRQDPGLGLRLIYFSYDVKMKEKGDIPEGYSVSREKKERFSLILESASTNQTSMYLCASSQTSGIDTQYFGPGTRLTVL.

The chain employs TRBV21-1 and TRBJ2-3; TCRdb reports TRBD2, a call that lacks DNA to check it against. TRBV21-1 counts as a pseudogene. This CDR3 has 17 amino acids. The CDR3 sequence is CATSGTSGRRGTDTQYF.

The rearrangement uses TRBV7-9 and TRBJ2-3; the D call of TRBD1 rests on TCRdb alone, since no DNA is present to check it. The CDR3 has 15 amino acids. Germline loops: CDR1 SEHNR, CDR2 FQNEAQ (reference sequence). CDR3 amino acids: CASSLVRVSTDTQYF.

The chain combines TRBV2 with TRBJ2-1; TCRdb returns TRBD2, unconfirmable since there is no DNA. CDR1 SNHLY and CDR2 FYNNEI come from the germline V gene. The CDR3 length is 15 residues. CDR3 region: CASRAPSGGRNEQFF.

The chain combines TRBV6-2 or TRBV6-3 with TRBJ2-3; TCRdb returns TRBD2, unconfirmable since there is no DNA. CDR1 and CDR2 (germline): MNHEY, SVGEGT. CDR3 length: 11 residues. The CDR3 sequence: CASSLAGDQYF.

This sequence joins TRBV5-6 and TRBJ2-2; TCRdb's D call of TRBD1 is untestable without DNA. Germline CDR1 and CDR2: SGHDT and YYEEEE. The CDR3 consists of 17 residues. CDR3 sequence: CASSNPFGGGRTGELFF.